One and the same sample provided the 32 T cell receptor beta chains below, sequenced in a study of T cell changes during pregnancy in multiple sclerosis. Some clones are missing from TCRdb's copy, which holds only in-frame ones; the method was immunoSEQ multiplex PCR. The table lists approximately 41,000 clones, more than 75% of them singletons. This material consisted of CD4+ T cells from peripheral blood mononuclear cells, taken in the second trimester of pregnancy. The receptors shown here come from a female donor in good health, enrolled as a control in a pregnancy study.

Here the CDR3 reads CASSNQGAGTEAFF. The CDR3 DNA reads as TGTGCCAGTAGTAACCAGGGGGCCGGCACTGAAGCTTTCTTT. The V and J genes are TRBV19 and TRBJ1-1; 8 nucleotides align to TRBD1. The CDR3 sequence is 14 residues long. Germline-derived CDR1 and CDR2 are LNHDA and SQIVND (reference sequence). Trimming removed 4 bases from V and 4 bases from J; junction bases left unmatched: 5.

The V gene is TRBV6-5, the J gene TRBJ2-5, with D possibly TRBD2 on 5 matching bases. Germline CDR1 MNHEY, CDR2 SVGAGI. Trimming removed 0 bases at V and 5 bases at J, with 13 bases between. The length of the CDR3 is 15 residues. The CDR3 DNA reads as TGTGCCAGCAGTTACTCGACCGGGGTAGGGGAGACCCAGTACTTC. Protein: CASSYSTGVGETQYF.

This clone has just one count. The chain couples TRBV4-1 to TRBJ2-1, with 8 bases aligning to TRBD2. Germline-derived CDR1 and CDR2 are MGHRA and YSYEKL. Trimming removed 1 base from V and 5 bases from J; junction bases left unmatched: 1. This CDR3 contains 14 residues. The chain's CDR3 is CASSQGTSHNEQFF. CDR3 bases: TGCGCCAGCAGCCAAGGGACTAGCCACAATGAGCAGTTCTTC.

The gene calls are TRBV9 and TRBJ1-2, with TRBD1 matching 10 bases. From germline, CDR1 is SGDLS and CDR2 YYNGEE. There are 14 residues in the CDR3. V dropped 2 bases and J dropped 8; count of bases not matched to a gene: 6. This CDR3 is CASSVTTGGEGYTF. The CDR3 DNA is TGTGCCAGCAGCGTTACGACAGGGGGCGAAGGCTACACCTTC.

The CDR3 coding sequence is TGTGCCAGCAGCTCGAAAGCGGGGGCGGGCGAGCAGTACTTC. As protein: CASSSKAGAGEQYF. This chain joins TRBV5-4 and TRBJ2-7; 8 bases fit TRBD2. The CDR3 has 14 amino acids. The V segment lost 3 bases and the J segment 6 bases; nucleotides outside the gene matches: 8. Germline V CDR1 and CDR2: SGHNT, YYREEE (reference sequence).

This chain joins TRBV5-1 and TRBJ1-2, with D maybe TRBD1 (6 bases). Per the germline V gene, CDR1 is SGHRS and CDR2 is YFSETQ. There are 13 residues in the CDR3. Between the trimmed V and J ends, which lost 4 bases and 4 bases, there was a span of 11 bases. The CDR3 sequence is CASSRTVGYGYTF. The CDR3 coding sequence is TGCGCCAGCAGCAGGACAGTCGGCTATGGCTACACCTTC. Full variable domain (outside the CDR3, taken from reference TRBV5-1 and TRBJ1-2): KAGVTQTPRYLIKTRGQQVTLSCSPISGHRSVSWYQQTPGQGLQFLFEYFSETQRNKGNFPGRFSGRQFSNSRSEMNVSTLELGDSALYLCASSRTVGYGYTFGSGTRLTVV.

The V call is TRBV10-3, the J call TRBJ2-7; D is possibly TRBD2 (6 bases). The CDR3 extends over 13 amino acids. The germline V gene encodes CDR1 ENHRY and CDR2 SYGVKD. V lost 10 bases and J lost 2, with 15 bases in between. The CDR3: CARDSQGPYEQYF. DNA of the CDR3: TGTGCCAGGGACTCTCAGGGACCCTACGAGCAGTACTTC.

CDR3 sequence reads: CASSGVAGYQETQYF. CDR3 in DNA: TGTGCCAGCAGCGGAGTCGCGGGATACCAAGAGACCCAGTACTTC. The V call is TRBV9, the J call TRBJ2-5, with D possibly matching TRBD2 (6 bases). The V gene's germline CDR1 is SGDLS and CDR2 YYNGEE. V dropped 3 bases and J dropped 0 bases, with 12 bases sitting between them. The CDR3 extends over 15 amino acids.

The chain couples TRBV19 to TRBJ1-2; TRBD1 agrees at 7 bases. The CDR3 is made up of 14 amino acids. Germline lookup yields CDR1 LNHDA and CDR2 SQIVND (reference sequence). V dropped 6 bases and J dropped 7; count of bases not matched to a gene: 11. The CDR3 reads CASSRLDREIGYTF. The CDR3 bases are TGTGCCAGTAGCCGCCTTGACAGGGAAATTGGCTACACCTTC.

For the CDR3, the DNA is TGCGCCAGCAGCATTAGCGGGCCCACAGATACGCAGTATTTT. Its protein product is CASSISGPTDTQYF. The rearrangement links TRBV5-1 to TRBJ2-3; 7 positions match TRBD2. V dropped 4 bases and J dropped 2; count of bases not matched to a gene: 4. Germline CDR1 is SGHRS and CDR2 is YFSETQ. This CDR3 is 14 amino acids long.

This rearrangement joins TRBV29-1 to TRBJ2-2; 9 nucleotides align to TRBD2. This CDR3 is 13 amino acids long. Looked up from germline, CDR1 is SQVTM and CDR2 is ANQGSEA. V was clipped by 5 bases and J by 7 bases; unmatched bases: 5. The CDR3 loop is CSVSGGFGGELFF. The CDR3 DNA sequence: TGCAGCGTTAGCGGGGGGTTTGGCGGGGAGCTGTTTTTT.

The chain is built from TRBV5-1 and TRBJ1-2, with D perhaps TRBD1 (5 bases). CDR1 is SGHRS and CDR2 is YFSETQ in the germline V gene. Deletions cut 1 base from V and 6 bases from J, with 10 bases between. The CDR3 is 13 residues long. DNA for the CDR3: TGCGCCAGCAGCTTGCAGGGAATGGATGGCTACACCTTC. Its translation: CASSLQGMDGYTF.

The chain uses TRBV30 and TRBJ2-3, with 8 bases identical to TRBD2. Germline CDR1 is GTSNPN and CDR2 is SVGIG (reference sequence). This CDR3 comprises 16 residues. The junction had 8 bases not matched to a gene; V was cut back by 3 bases and J by 0 bases. CDR3 coding DNA: TGTGCCTGGAGGCGGGGGGATTCTCCCAGCACAGATACGCAGTATTTT. Translating gives CAWRRGDSPSTDTQYF.

The chain is built from TRBV6-6 and TRBJ2-3; a weak D match, TRBD1 (6 bases). Germline V gives CDR1 MNHNY, CDR2 SVGAGI (reference sequence). V lost 2 bases, J lost 2 bases, and 11 bases lay in between. The length of the CDR3 is 15 residues. CDR3 sequence reads: CASSYPQGYTDTQYF. In DNA, the CDR3 is TGTGCCAGCAGTTACCCACAGGGATACACAGATACGCAGTATTTT.

This clone has only a few counts. V and J are TRBV28 and TRBJ1-1; 9 nucleotides match TRBD1. The CDR3 runs to 13 residues. V lost 11 bases and J lost 5; bases outside the gene matches: 9. Germline V gene lookup returns CDR1 MDHEN and CDR2 SYDVKM. CDR3 nucleotides: TGTGCCGGGACGGGACAGGGCCGAACTGAAGCTTTCTTT. Its translation: CAGTGQGRTEAFF.

The chain uses TRBV6-6 and TRBJ2-7; 7 bases fit TRBD1. The CDR3 is made up of 14 amino acids. Germline lookup yields CDR1 MNHNY and CDR2 SVGAGI (reference sequence). The J segment lost 5 bases and the V segment lost 2 bases, leaving 6 bases of the junction unmatched. In DNA form, the CDR3 reads TGTGCCAGCAGTTACACGACAGGGAATGACGAGCAGTACTTC. Translation: CASSYTTGNDEQYF.

This rearrangement joins TRBV7-2 to TRBJ2-5; TRBD1 matches at 9 bases. This CDR3 is 15 amino acids long. V lost 5 bases and J lost 1; bases outside the gene matches: 5. CDR1 and CDR2 from the germline V gene are SGHTA and FQGNSA. The CDR3 nucleotides read TGTGCCAGCAGCCGAGGGACAGGGCCCCAAGAGACCCAGTACTTC. It yields the protein CASSRGTGPQETQYF.

This chain links TRBV18 with TRBJ1-5; D ambiguous. Germline V gene sequence: CDR1 KGHSH, CDR2 LQKENI. The ends were cut back, 6 bases at V and 0 bases at J, with 9 bases in the middle. This CDR3 contains 14 residues. CDR3 bases: TGTGCCAGCTCTCAACACAATAGCAATCAGCCCCAGCATTTT. Its translation is CASSQHNSNQPQHF.

The rearrangement links TRBV20-1 to TRBJ1-2; no definite D call. Looked up from germline, CDR1 is DFQATT and CDR2 is SNEGSKA (reference sequence). This CDR3 contains 11 residues. Trimming pared 5 bases from V and 8 bases from J, leaving 12 bases between. CDR3 in amino acids: CSASGGRGYTF. CDR3 DNA: TGCAGTGCTTCAGGAGGCCGGGGCTACACCTTC.

This clone appeared a few times. The chain couples TRBV16 to TRBJ1-2; 7 positions agree with TRBD1. CDR1 and CDR2 from the germline V gene are KGHSY and FQNENV. This CDR3 comprises 16 residues. After removal of 0 bases from V and 3 bases from J, the junction contained 7 bases not matched to a gene. The CDR3 is CASSQSRQGVHYGYTF. The CDR3 DNA is TGTGCCAGCAGCCAATCGCGGCAGGGGGTACACTATGGCTACACCTTC.

V is TRBV5-6 and J is TRBJ2-7; the D gene is possibly TRBD1 (6 bases). Germline values: CDR1 SGHDT, CDR2 YYEEEE. Trimming left V 4 bases short and J 7 bases short, with 9 bases between. The CDR3 sequence is 11 residues long. The CDR3 protein is CASSGDREQYF. The CDR3 DNA is TGTGCCAGCAGCGGTGACAGGGAGCAGTACTTC.

The V and J genes are TRBV7-2 and TRBJ2-7, with D hard to call. The CDR3 has 13 residues. The ends were cut back, 5 bases at V and 4 bases at J, with 12 bases in the middle. Germline V CDR1 and CDR2: SGHTA, FQGNSA. CDR3 amino acids: CASSTQVMYEQYF. CDR3 nucleotides: TGTGCCAGCAGCACTCAAGTTATGTACGAGCAGTACTTC.

The chain joins TRBV28 to TRBJ2-3; D is unclear. This CDR3 is 12 amino acids long. Germline lookup yields CDR1 MDHEN and CDR2 SYDVKM. V lost 6 bases to trimming and J lost 6 bases, with 10 bases between them. CDR3 protein: CASSPTLDTQYF. For the CDR3, the DNA is TGTGCCAGCAGCCCGACTTTGGATACGCAGTATTTT.

This clone has only one observation. The J gene is TRBJ1-5, the V gene TRBV10-3, with 10 positions matching TRBD1. V lost 2 bases and J lost 2; bases outside the gene matches: 3. This CDR3 has 16 residues. In germline, CDR1 is ENHRY, CDR2 SYGVKD. Here the CDR3 reads CAISERGTGGNQPQHF. CDR3 DNA: TGTGCCATCAGTGAGAGGGGGACAGGGGGCAATCAGCCCCAGCATTTT.

The chain uses TRBV27 and TRBJ2-7; TRBD1 aligns across 7 bases. From germline, CDR1 is MNHEY and CDR2 SMNVEV (reference sequence). The CDR3 spans 19 residues. V lost 4 bases, J lost 2 bases, and 20 bases stayed unmatched. The CDR3, as DNA: TGTGCCAGCAGTTCTCTTCAGGCCCACATTACAGGGGATACCTACGAGCAGTACTTC. The encoded protein is CASSSLQAHITGDTYEQYF.

The J gene is TRBJ1-2, the V gene TRBV7-8, with 10 nucleotides matching TRBD1. Germline CDR1 is SGHVS and CDR2 is FQNEAQ. The CDR3 covers 17 residues. The V gene end was trimmed by 0 bases and the J gene end by 0 bases; junction bases not matched to a gene: 4. The CDR3 DNA sequence: TGTGCCAGCAGCTTAGCGGGACAGGGGCTCGCTAACTATGGCTACACCTTC. Its translation: CASSLAGQGLANYGYTF.

The chain recombines TRBV7-6 with TRBJ2-3, with 9 positions matching TRBD1. J lost 5 bases, V lost 5 bases, and 11 bases had no gene match. The CDR3 is made up of 16 amino acids. The germline CDR1 and CDR2 sequences are SGHVS and FNYEAQ. For the CDR3, the DNA is TGTGCCAGCAGCCGTGGGACAGGGAATTCGGAAGATACGCAGTATTTT. It codes for CASSRGTGNSEDTQYF.

The chain has TRBV21-1 and TRBJ2-7; whether TRBD2, the table's D call, matches the DNA was not checked. TRBV21-1 is noted as a pseudogene. The CDR3 is made up of 17 amino acids. This CDR3 is CASSKAREGPSSYEQYF. CDR3 nucleotides: TGTGCCAGCAGCAAAGCCCGGGAGGGGCCGAGTTCCTACGAGCAGTACTTC.

The CDR3 here is CASSPRAGGYEQYF. CDR3 in DNA: TGTGCCAGCAGCCCCCGGGCGGGGGGCTACGAGCAGTACTTC. V is TRBV7-3 and J is TRBJ2-7; TRBD2 matches at 8 bases. The trim removed 5 bases at V and 3 bases at J, leaving 6 bases unmatched. Germline values: CDR1 SGHTA, CDR2 FQGTGA. CDR3 size: 14 residues.

Concerning this clone itself: Compared with germline, one end of the junction differs, possibly owing to a read error. The V and J genes are TRBV6-4 and TRBJ2-3; no clear D. The CDR3 length is 13 residues. The germline CDR1 and CDR2 sequences are MRHNA and SNTAGT. The CDR3 reads CASSHSNTDTQYF. CDR3 coding DNA: TGTGCCAGCAGTCACTCTAACACAGATACGCAGTATTTT.

The J gene is TRBJ2-3, the V gene TRBV30; D is uncertain. Germline V gene lookup returns CDR1 GTSNPN and CDR2 SVGIG (reference sequence). The V end was cut by 1 base, the J end by 6 bases, with 20 bases between. There are 16 residues in the CDR3. The DNA for the CDR3 is TGTGCCTGGAGTGCATCTATAGCCTACCGCGTGGATACGCAGTATTTT. Amino acid sequence: CAWSASIAYRVDTQYF.

J is TRBJ1-1 and V is TRBV18; 7 positions match TRBD1. The CDR3 consists of 15 residues. The germline gives CDR1 KGHSH, CDR2 LQKENI. V lost 5 bases to trimming and J lost 2 bases; unmatched junction nucleotides: 8. CDR3 DNA sequence: TGTGCCAGCTCAGCAATCACAGGGGCAAACACTGAAGCTTTCTTT. As protein: CASSAITGANTEAFF.